This is a list of T cell receptor beta chains from one sample in a study of blood T cell repertoires in COVID-19. The assay was immunoSEQ multiplex PCR, and TCRdb's table has in-frame clones only and misses some. Of some 240,000 clones listed, around nine tenths are singletons. The sample consisted of peripheral blood. The receptors here all came from a man in his 60s with COVID-19, enrolled during active disease. Both conserved end residues are part of each CDR3. The D gene is left open where the match is weak. Part of the rows lack a size; the others show once, few, many or a class for expanded clones.

clone_size: .
v_call: TRBV2
j_call: TRBJ1-2
d_call: TRBD1
cdr3_nt: TGTGCCAGCAGAGGACAGGCCGGGGGCGGCTACACCTTC
cdr3_aa: CASRGQAGGGYTF

clone_size: .
v_call: TRBV5-6
j_call: TRBJ1-2
d_call: .
cdr3_nt: TGTGCCAGCAGCTTGGCAGCGACCGGCTACACCTTC
cdr3_aa: CASSLAATGYTF

clone_size: .
v_call: TRBV11-2
j_call: TRBJ1-6
d_call: TRBD1
cdr3_nt: TGTGCCAGCAGCCCACAGGGGCTCAATAGGAATTCACCCCTCCACTTT
cdr3_aa: CASSPQGLNRNSPLHF

clone_size: .
v_call: TRBV5-1
j_call: TRBJ2-1
d_call: .
cdr3_nt: TGCGCCAGCAGACTGCTCCTCACTGCCTACAATGAGCAGTTCTTC
cdr3_aa: CASRLLLTAYNEQFF

clone_size: .
v_call: TRBV2
j_call: TRBJ2-3
d_call: TRBD1
cdr3_nt: TGTGCCAGCAGCGGACAGGGGCGCACAGATACGCAGTATTTT
cdr3_aa: CASSGQGRTDTQYF

clone_size: .
v_call: TRBV20-1
j_call: TRBJ1-1
d_call: .
cdr3_nt: TGCAGTGCGAGACGGAACACTGAAGCTTTCTTT
cdr3_aa: CSARRNTEAFF

clone_size: .
v_call: TRBV11-2
j_call: TRBJ1-1
d_call: TRBD1
cdr3_nt: TGTGCCAGCAGCTCCTATGACAGGGGGCTGAGGAACACTGAAGCTTTCTTT
cdr3_aa: CASSSYDRGLRNTEAFF

clone_size: once
v_call: TRBV5-5
j_call: TRBJ1-5
d_call: .
cdr3_nt: TGTGCCAGCAGCTTTGGAGGAAATCAGCCCCAGCATTTT
cdr3_aa: CASSFGGNQPQHF

clone_size: .
v_call: TRBV18
j_call: TRBJ2-1
d_call: TRBD2
cdr3_nt: TGTGCCAGCTCACCCGGGACTAGCGGCCTCATGGGAAGCTACAATGAGCAGTTCTTC
cdr3_aa: CASSPGTSGLMGSYNEQFF

clone_size: .
v_call: TRBV18
j_call: TRBJ2-5
d_call: .
cdr3_nt: TGTGCCAGCTCACCCAGCAGGGGCCAAGAGACCCAGTACTTC
cdr3_aa: CASSPSRGQETQYF

clone_size: .
v_call: TRBV18
j_call: TRBJ2-7
d_call: TRBD1
cdr3_nt: TGTGCCAGCTCACCACCGGGACAGGTCTCCTACGAGCAGTACTTC
cdr3_aa: CASSPPGQVSYEQYF

clone_size: .
v_call: TRBV6-2/TRBV6-3
j_call: TRBJ1-2
d_call: TRBD1
cdr3_nt: TGTGCCAGCAGTTTTCTGGCAGGGGGCAGGGATGGCTACACCTTC
cdr3_aa: CASSFLAGGRDGYTF

clone_size: .
v_call: TRBV15
j_call: TRBJ1-3
d_call: .
cdr3_nt: TGTGCCACCAGCAGAGATGGACAGGGAAACACCATATATTTT
cdr3_aa: CATSRDGQGNTIYF

clone_size: .
v_call: TRBV11-2
j_call: TRBJ2-1
d_call: .
cdr3_nt: TGTGCCAGCAGCTTATTAGGGGGTCCGGCGATAGATGAGCAGTTCTTC
cdr3_aa: CASSLLGGPAIDEQFF

clone_size: .
v_call: TRBV5-1
j_call: TRBJ2-7
d_call: TRBD1
cdr3_nt: TGCGCCAGCAGCCAGAGGGGACAGGGGGAGGAGCAGTACTTC
cdr3_aa: CASSQRGQGEEQYF

clone_size: once
v_call: TRBV30
j_call: TRBJ1-2
d_call: .
cdr3_nt: TGTGCCTGGGGACTTACGACAAACTATGGCTACACCTTC
cdr3_aa: CAWGLTTNYGYTF

clone_size: .
v_call: TRBV29-1
j_call: TRBJ1-2
d_call: .
cdr3_nt: TGCAGCGTAAACCGGGGATTCGGTGGCTACACCTTC
cdr3_aa: CSVNRGFGGYTF

clone_size: .
v_call: TRBV7-2
j_call: TRBJ2-1
d_call: .
cdr3_nt: TGTGCCAGCAGCTTAGCGGGGACAACCTACAATGAGCAGTTCTTC
cdr3_aa: CASSLAGTTYNEQFF

clone_size: few
v_call: TRBV5-6
j_call: TRBJ2-3
d_call: .
cdr3_nt: TGTGCCAGCAGCCAGACCGAGGTCTGGACAGATACGCAGTATTTT
cdr3_aa: CASSQTEVWTDTQYF

clone_size: .
v_call: TRBV7-2
j_call: TRBJ2-7
d_call: .
cdr3_nt: TGTGCCAGCAGCCTGGGGCAGGGCGATTACGAGCAGTACTTC
cdr3_aa: CASSLGQGDYEQYF

clone_size: .
v_call: TRBV12-5
j_call: TRBJ2-2
d_call: .
cdr3_nt: TGTGCTAGTGGCCTTGGGCCCACCGGGGAGCTGTTTTTT
cdr3_aa: CASGLGPTGELFF

clone_size: .
v_call: TRBV7-9
j_call: TRBJ1-1
d_call: TRBD1
cdr3_nt: TGTGCCAGCAGCTCACCATTGGTGGACAGGGGAGACACTGAAGCTTTCTTT
cdr3_aa: CASSSPLVDRGDTEAFF

clone_size: .
v_call: TRBV15
j_call: TRBJ1-1
d_call: .
cdr3_nt: TGTGCCACCAGCAGGAAGAACAGGGTAGGCACTGAAGCTTTCTTT
cdr3_aa: CATSRKNRVGTEAFF

clone_size: .
v_call: TRBV3-1/TRBV3-2
j_call: TRBJ2-1
d_call: TRBD1
cdr3_nt: TGTGCCAGCAGCCAAGGGACAGGGGGCGAAAGGCAAAGCAGGCGGTCCAATGAGCAGTTCTTC
cdr3_aa: CASSQGTGGERQSRRSNEQFF

clone_size: .
v_call: TRBV3-1/TRBV3-2
j_call: TRBJ2-3
d_call: .
cdr3_nt: TGTGCCAGCAGCCCTCAAAAGGGACTGCGGACGCAGTATTTT
cdr3_aa: CASSPQKGLRTQYF

clone_size: .
v_call: TRBV5-5
j_call: TRBJ2-3
d_call: .
cdr3_nt: TGTGCCAGCAGCTTGGCTCCCGGGAGTGGTGGGGCAGATACGCAGTATTTT
cdr3_aa: CASSLAPGSGGADTQYF

clone_size: .
v_call: TRBV19
j_call: TRBJ1-5
d_call: TRBD1
cdr3_nt: TGTGCCAGTAGTATAGGGACAGGCATTCAGCCCCAGCATTTT
cdr3_aa: CASSIGTGIQPQHF

clone_size: .
v_call: TRBV5-8
j_call: TRBJ2-7
d_call: TRBD1
cdr3_nt: TGTGCCAGCAGCAGGACCCAACGACAGGGACGATCAGGGGAGCAGTACTTC
cdr3_aa: CASSRTQRQGRSGEQYF

clone_size: .
v_call: TRBV20-1
j_call: TRBJ2-1
d_call: TRBD2
cdr3_nt: TGCAGTGCCTTCGGGGGGAATGAGCAGTTCTTC
cdr3_aa: CSAFGGNEQFF

clone_size: once
v_call: TRBV5-1
j_call: TRBJ1-4
d_call: TRBD1
cdr3_nt: TGCGCCAGCAGCTTGGGACGATGGGGACAGAGTAATGAAAAACTGTTTTTT
cdr3_aa: CASSLGRWGQSNEKLFF

clone_size: .
v_call: TRBV19
j_call: TRBJ2-1
d_call: TRBD2
cdr3_nt: TGTGCCAGTAGTATTTACGGGGGGGCGAGTAATGAGCAGTTCTTC
cdr3_aa: CASSIYGGASNEQFF

clone_size: .
v_call: TRBV11-2
j_call: TRBJ1-2
d_call: .
cdr3_nt: TGTGCCAGCAGCTTAGACCGGAGCTATGGCTACACCTTC
cdr3_aa: CASSLDRSYGYTF

clone_size: .
v_call: TRBV28
j_call: TRBJ1-1
d_call: .
cdr3_nt: TGTGCCAGTTCGGGACACGTGAACACTGAAGCTTTCTTT
cdr3_aa: CASSGHVNTEAFF

clone_size: .
v_call: TRBV6-6
j_call: TRBJ2-7
d_call: TRBD1
cdr3_nt: TGTGCCAGCAGAACCGGACAGGGGGCCTACGAGCAGTACTTC
cdr3_aa: CASRTGQGAYEQYF

clone_size: .
v_call: TRBV7-7
j_call: TRBJ2-3
d_call: .
cdr3_nt: TGTGCTAGCAGCTTTAGTATCCCAGATACGCAGTATTTT
cdr3_aa: CASSFSIPDTQYF

clone_size: .
v_call: TRBV3-1/TRBV3-2
j_call: TRBJ2-7
d_call: .
cdr3_nt: TGTGCCAGCAGCCAAGCGGGTTACGAGCAGTACTTC
cdr3_aa: CASSQAGYEQYF

clone_size: .
v_call: TRBV9
j_call: TRBJ1-1
d_call: .
cdr3_nt: TGTGCCAGCAGCGGGACTATGAACACTGAAGCTTTCTTT
cdr3_aa: CASSGTMNTEAFF

clone_size: .
v_call: TRBV27
j_call: TRBJ2-6
d_call: .
cdr3_nt: TGTGCCAGCAGTTCCGGGGTTCAGAGTACTGGGGCCAACGTCCTGACTTTC
cdr3_aa: CASSSGVQSTGANVLTF

clone_size: once
v_call: TRBV13
j_call: TRBJ2-1
d_call: .
cdr3_nt: TGTGCCAGCAGCTTAGGGGGCAGAAACTTTTACAATGAGCAGTTCTTC
cdr3_aa: CASSLGGRNFYNEQFF

clone_size: .
v_call: TRBV5-1
j_call: TRBJ1-4
d_call: .
cdr3_nt: TGCGCCAGCAGCTTATCATGGGGGGCAACTAATGAAAAACTGTTTTTT
cdr3_aa: CASSLSWGATNEKLFF

clone_size: .
v_call: TRBV28
j_call: TRBJ2-7
d_call: TRBD1
cdr3_nt: TGTGCCAGCACAGTACCCGGGACAGGGGCCTACGAGCAGTACTTC
cdr3_aa: CASTVPGTGAYEQYF

clone_size: .
v_call: TRBV19
j_call: TRBJ1-5
d_call: .
cdr3_nt: TGTGCCAGTAGTATAGTGCAGGATCAGCCCCAGCATTTT
cdr3_aa: CASSIVQDQPQHF

clone_size: .
v_call: TRBV12-5
j_call: TRBJ2-1
d_call: TRBD1
cdr3_nt: TGTGCTAGTGGTACGGGACAGATTCACAATGAGCAGTTCTTC
cdr3_aa: CASGTGQIHNEQFF

clone_size: .
v_call: TRBV12-3/TRBV12-4
j_call: TRBJ1-5
d_call: TRBD1
cdr3_nt: TGTGCCAGCAGCCGGGACAGGGACAGGCCCCAGCATTTT
cdr3_aa: CASSRDRDRPQHF

clone_size: .
v_call: TRBV4-1
j_call: TRBJ2-1
d_call: TRBD1
cdr3_nt: TGCGCCAGCAGCCGAACAGGGGGCGCGGAGAATGAGCAGTTCTTC
cdr3_aa: CASSRTGGAENEQFF

clone_size: .
v_call: TRBV18
j_call: TRBJ1-2
d_call: .
cdr3_nt: TGTGCCAGCTCCTCGTGGCAGCGCGATAACTATGGCTACACCTTC
cdr3_aa: CASSSWQRDNYGYTF

clone_size: .
v_call: TRBV11-2
j_call: TRBJ2-3
d_call: TRBD2
cdr3_nt: TGTGCCAGCAGCTTAGCCGGGACTAGCGGGATAGTGGCAGATACGCAGTATTTT
cdr3_aa: CASSLAGTSGIVADTQYF

clone_size: .
v_call: TRBV6-5
j_call: TRBJ1-3
d_call: TRBD1
cdr3_nt: TGTGCCAGCAGAATCAGGGGGTCTGGAAACACCATATATTTT
cdr3_aa: CASRIRGSGNTIYF

clone_size: .
v_call: TRBV9
j_call: TRBJ2-3
d_call: TRBD1
cdr3_nt: TGTGCCAGCAGTTGGGGACAGCCCGGATCCACAGATACGCAGTATTTT
cdr3_aa: CASSWGQPGSTDTQYF

clone_size: .
v_call: TRBV7-3
j_call: TRBJ2-7
d_call: TRBD2
cdr3_nt: TGTGCCAGCAGCTTAATGGCGGGGAGGGCGTACGAGCAGTACTTC
cdr3_aa: CASSLMAGRAYEQYF

clone_size: .
v_call: TRBV9
j_call: TRBJ2-2
d_call: TRBD1
cdr3_nt: TGTGCCAGCGGGGACAGGGAGAACACCGGGGAGCTGTTTTTT
cdr3_aa: CASGDRENTGELFF

clone_size: .
v_call: TRBV30
j_call: TRBJ2-7
d_call: .
cdr3_nt: TGTGCCTGGAGTGTGACTCCAACCTACGAGCAGTACTTC
cdr3_aa: CAWSVTPTYEQYF

clone_size: .
v_call: TRBV29-1
j_call: TRBJ1-1
d_call: .
cdr3_nt: TGCAGCGTCGCAGACGCGGGTCGTCGCACTGAAGCTTTCTTT
cdr3_aa: CSVADAGRRTEAFF